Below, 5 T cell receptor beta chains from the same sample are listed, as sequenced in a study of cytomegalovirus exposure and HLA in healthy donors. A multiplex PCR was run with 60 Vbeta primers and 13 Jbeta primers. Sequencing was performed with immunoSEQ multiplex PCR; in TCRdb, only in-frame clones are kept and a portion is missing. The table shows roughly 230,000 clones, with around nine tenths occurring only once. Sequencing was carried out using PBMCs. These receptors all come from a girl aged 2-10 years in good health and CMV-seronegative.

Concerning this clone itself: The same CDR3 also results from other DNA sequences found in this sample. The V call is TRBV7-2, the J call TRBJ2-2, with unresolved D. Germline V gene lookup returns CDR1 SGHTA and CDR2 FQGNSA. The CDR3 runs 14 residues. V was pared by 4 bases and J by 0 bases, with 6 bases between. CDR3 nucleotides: TGTGCCAGCAGCTCCTCTTCGAACACCGGGGAGCTGTTTTTT. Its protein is CASSSSSNTGELFF.

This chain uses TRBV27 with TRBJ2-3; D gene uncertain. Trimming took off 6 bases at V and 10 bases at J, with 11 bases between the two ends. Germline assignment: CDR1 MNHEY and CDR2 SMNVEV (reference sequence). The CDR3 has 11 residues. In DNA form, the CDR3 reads TGTGCCAGCAGAACACCCGGAGCGCAGTATTTT. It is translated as CASRTPGAQYF.

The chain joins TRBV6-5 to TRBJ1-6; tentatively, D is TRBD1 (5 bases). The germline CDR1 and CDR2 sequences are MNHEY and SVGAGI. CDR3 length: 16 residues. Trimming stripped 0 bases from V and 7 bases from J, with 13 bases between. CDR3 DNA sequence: TGTGCCAGCAGTTACTCGGAGGGGTCCTTGAATTCACCCCTCCACTTT. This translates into CASSYSEGSLNSPLHF.

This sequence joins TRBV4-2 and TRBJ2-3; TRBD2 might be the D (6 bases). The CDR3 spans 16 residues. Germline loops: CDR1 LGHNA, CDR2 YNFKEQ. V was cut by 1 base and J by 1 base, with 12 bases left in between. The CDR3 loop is CASSQVDGGGTDTQYF. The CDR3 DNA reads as TGTGCCAGCAGCCAAGTGGACGGGGGAGGCACAGATACGCAGTATTTT.

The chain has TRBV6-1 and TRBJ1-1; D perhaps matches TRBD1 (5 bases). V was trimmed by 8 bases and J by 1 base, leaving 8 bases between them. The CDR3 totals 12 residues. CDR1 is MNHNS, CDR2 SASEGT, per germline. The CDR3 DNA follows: TGTGCCAGCGCGCAGGGGAACACTGAAGCTTTCTTT. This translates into CASAQGNTEAFF.